The 32 T cell receptor beta chains below come from one sample, sequenced in a study of T-cell reconstitution after alpha-beta-depleted transplantation in children. The study, taken as a whole, reports: T-cell numbers and diversity, one year after transplant, stemmed largely from T cells that were newly produced.

Antigens of these TCRs are unknown. This sample's TCRbeta library carried unique molecular identifier barcodes. Via MiXCR, TCRdb re-called the PCR reads, giving one row per CDR3 protein. The sample consists of about 300,000 distinct CDR3 sequences, less than 9.5% of them appearing once. The sequencing used peripheral blood, collected 360 days after TCRalphabeta/CD19-depleted stem cell transplant. These receptors were obtained from a female patient younger than 10 who had a stem cell transplant for Fanconi anemia, so the T cells may come from the graft donor.

This clonotype has more than one count but fewer than ten. The chain has TRBV30 and TRBJ1-2, with TRBD1 identical over 7 bases. This CDR3 spans 11 amino acids. Trimming cost V 4 bases and J 8 bases; bases outside gene matches: 4. Per germline, CDR1 GTSNPN and CDR2 SVGIG (reference sequence). CDR3 amino acids: CAWNRGEGYTF. The CDR3 coding sequence is TGTGCCTGGAACAGGGGAGAGGGCTACACCTTC.

The sample holds a few counts of this clonotype. The chain recombines TRBV28 with TRBJ1-3; the D is unclear. CDR3 size: 15 residues. CDR1 and CDR2 (germline): MDHEN, SYDVKM. V was clipped by 3 bases and J by 4 bases, with 13 bases between them. The CDR3 loop is CASSFRGVAGNTIYF. DNA of the CDR3: TGTGCCAGCAGTTTTCGGGGAGTCGCAGGAAACACCATATATTTT. The full variable domain, its missing parts supplied by reference TRBV28 and TRBJ1-3, is DVKVTQSSRYLVKRTGEKVFLECVQDMDHENMFWYRQDPGLGLRLIYFSYDVKMKEKGDIPEGYSVSREKKERFSLILESASTNQTSMYLCASSFRGVAGNTIYFGEGSWLTVV.

As concerns this clonotype: A much larger clone is a single base away; this may be a read error. The J gene is TRBJ2-5, the V gene TRBV6-5, with D maybe TRBD2 (6 bases). Germline V gene data show CDR1 as MNHEY and CDR2 as SVGAGI. The CDR3 length is 15 residues. This CDR3 reads CVSSYSRGGGETQYF. As DNA, the CDR3 is TGTGTCAGCAGTTACTCCCGGGGAGGAGGGGAGACCCAGTACTTC.

This clonotype was recorded many times. This chain connects TRBV12-3 or TRBV12-4 to TRBJ2-4; tentative D call: TRBD1 (5 bases). The CDR3 spans 14 residues. V was clipped by 5 bases and J by 11 bases, with 19 bases between them. CDR3 loop: CASSVGDDRHLQYF. The CDR3 DNA reads TGTGCCAGCAGTGTCGGCGACGACAGACACCTTCAGTACTTC.

This clonotype was counted only a few times. The J gene is TRBJ2-4, the V gene TRBV11-2; no clear D. Trimming removed 6 bases at V and 10 bases at J, with 13 bases between. The CDR3 sequence is 12 residues long. Germline lookup yields CDR1 SGHAT and CDR2 FQNNGV. As DNA, the CDR3 is TGTGCCAGCAGTCCCAACTCAGATATTCAGTACTTC. It is translated as CASSPNSDIQYF.

Ten or more counts support this clonotype. The rearrangement links TRBV7-9 to TRBJ1-6, with a possible D match to TRBD1 (5 bases). V was pared by 11 bases and J by 4 bases, with 12 bases between. This CDR3 region has 13 residues. CDR1 and CDR2 (germline): SEHNR, FQNEAQ (reference sequence). The CDR3 loop reads CASGRGYNSPLHF. Here the CDR3 DNA reads TGTGCCTCCGGGCGGGGGTATAATTCACCCCTCCACTTT.

This clonotype has a count of ten or more. The V and J genes are TRBV12-3 or TRBV12-4 and TRBJ2-1, with 12 bases lining up with TRBD2. The CDR3 is made up of 14 amino acids. J gave up 7 bases and V 8 bases, and 6 bases lay outside the gene matches. The CDR3 sequence is CASARTSGDNEQFF. DNA for the CDR3: TGTGCCAGCGCCCGGACTAGCGGGGATAATGAGCAGTTCTTC.

This clonotype was seen at least ten times. The gene calls are TRBV14 and TRBJ2-1; either TRBD1 or TRBD2 may fit D (5 bases each). Trimming removed 8 bases from V and 5 bases from J, with 16 bases in between. Germline values: CDR1 SGHDN, CDR2 FVKESK. CDR3 length: 14 residues. The chain's CDR3 is CASGHRGHDNEQFF. In nucleotides, the CDR3 is TGTGCCAGCGGTCATCGGGGCCATGACAATGAGCAGTTCTTC.

The chain links TRBV6-1 to TRBJ2-2; 12 positions agree with TRBD2. V was clipped by 8 bases and J by 2 bases; unmatched bases: 6. The CDR3 length is 16 residues. Germline V gene data show CDR1 as MNHNS and CDR2 as SASEGT. CDR3 region: CASHLLAGGNTGELFF. The CDR3, as DNA: TGTGCCAGCCATCTACTAGCGGGGGGAAACACCGGGGAGCTGTTTTTT.

The chain couples TRBV11-2 to TRBJ1-6, with TRBD1 as a possible D gene (5 bases). Trimming left V 5 bases short and J 3 bases short, with 11 bases between. This CDR3 is built from 15 residues. Germline V gives CDR1 SGHAT, CDR2 FQNNGV. The CDR3 bases are TGTGCCAGCAGCCGGGGACGGCACTATAATTCACCCCTCCACTTT. Translating gives CASSRGRHYNSPLHF.

This clonotype was picked up many times. The CDR3 DNA reads TGCGCCAGCAGCTCGGGACAAGAGACCCAGTACTTC. It is translated as CASSSGQETQYF. The V and J genes are TRBV5-1 and TRBJ2-5, with D perhaps TRBD2 (5 bases). The CDR3 contains 12 residues. The V end was cut by 3 bases, the J end by 2 bases, with 5 bases between. The germline V gene encodes CDR1 SGHRS and CDR2 YFSETQ.

V is TRBV12-3 or TRBV12-4 and J is TRBJ1-2; D gene unclear. Trimming cost V 2 bases and J 4 bases, with 11 bases left between them. This CDR3 is 14 amino acids long. The CDR3 sequence: CASSLRAVSYGYTF. The DNA for the CDR3 is TGTGCCAGCAGTTTAAGGGCTGTCTCCTATGGCTACACCTTC.

This clonotype was detected many times. V and J are TRBV20-1 and TRBJ2-5, with 8 bases identical to TRBD1. From germline, CDR1 is DFQATT and CDR2 SNEGSKA (reference sequence). After removal of 6 bases from V and 0 bases from J, the junction contained 6 bases not matched to a gene. The CDR3 totals 14 residues. The CDR3 bases are TGCAGTGCCGGGGACAGGCGGTACCAAGAGACCCAGTACTTC. Translated, it gives CSAGDRRYQETQYF.

This clonotype was picked up many times. The chain uses TRBV6-5 and TRBJ2-1; 8 bases fit TRBD1. The CDR3 has 12 amino acids. Unmatched junction bases numbered 6, after V lost 10 bases and J lost 7 bases. Germline CDR1 and CDR2: MNHEY and SVGAGI. CDR3 nucleotide sequence: TGTGCCATAGGACAGGGCCGGAATGAGCAGTTCTTC. This translates into CAIGQGRNEQFF.

This clonotype was counted many times. This chain joins TRBV18 and TRBJ2-4; possible D gene TRBD2, 5 bases. V lost 3 bases to trimming and J lost 8 bases, with 14 bases between them. CDR1 KGHSH and CDR2 LQKENI come from the germline V gene. The CDR3 consists of 14 residues. The DNA of the CDR3 is TGTGCCAGCTCACCTCCGGGGAGAGGCGACATTCAGTACTTC. It codes for CASSPPGRGDIQYF. The whole variable domain, filled in from reference TRBV18 and TRBJ2-4, reads NAGVMQNPRHLVRRRGQEARLRCSPMKGHSHVYWYRQLPEEGLKFMVYLQKENIIDESGMPKERFSAEFPKEGPSILRIQQVVRGDSAAYFCASSPPGRGDIQYFGAGTRLSVL.

At least ten counts were recorded for this clonotype. This chain uses TRBV27 with TRBJ2-3, with D perhaps TRBD2 (6 bases). The CDR3 contains 16 residues. Germline assignment: CDR1 MNHEY and CDR2 SMNVEV (reference sequence). V lost 1 base and J 2 bases, leaving 13 bases between the germline ends. CDR3 protein: CASSLFPGLTTDTQYF. DNA of the CDR3: TGTGCCAGCAGTTTATTCCCGGGACTTACCACAGATACGCAGTATTTT.

There are many counts of this clonotype. The V and J genes are TRBV21-1 and TRBJ2-7; TRBD2 is the table's D call, not checked against the DNA. TRBV21-1 is an annotated pseudogene. CDR3 length equals 19 residues. The CDR3 reads CASSKEFLMRGRANYEQYF. The CDR3 DNA reads TGTGCCAGCAGCAAAGAGTTCTTGATGAGGGGCAGGGCCAATTACGAGCAGTACTTC.

This clonotype has at least ten counts. The chain links TRBV10-2 to TRBJ2-7, with 11 bases matching TRBD1. The germline CDR1 and CDR2 sequences are WSHSY and SAAADI. J lost 3 bases, V lost 8 bases, and 9 bases had no gene match. The CDR3 extends over 15 amino acids. CDR3 nucleotides: TGCGCCAGCTCCACGGACAGGGGGCAACTCTACGAGCAGTACTTC. It yields the protein CASSTDRGQLYEQYF.

The chain combines TRBV2 with TRBJ1-1; weak D call: TRBD1 (5 bases). Germline assignment: CDR1 SNHLY and CDR2 FYNNEI. With 4 bases removed from V and 1 base from J, the gap between germline ends came to 10 bases. CDR3 length: 14 amino acids. CDR3 protein: CASSARRANTEAFF. CDR3 nucleotide sequence: TGTGCCAGCAGTGCTCGCAGGGCGAACACTGAAGCTTTCTTT.

This clonotype was detected only a few times. This chain joins TRBV27 and TRBJ2-1; TRBD1 might be the D (5 bases). The CDR3 sequence is 11 residues long. V lost 6 bases and J lost 9, with 9 bases in between. Germline-derived CDR1 and CDR2 are MNHEY and SMNVEV (reference sequence). The CDR3 region is CASRKGVEQFF. As DNA, the CDR3 is TGTGCCAGCAGGAAAGGGGTTGAGCAGTTCTTC.

Here the CDR3 reads CASSLRTDEQYF. CDR3 nucleotides: TGTGCCAGCAGCCTTAGGACAGACGAGCAGTACTTC. The chain recombines TRBV11-2 with TRBJ2-7; tentatively, D is TRBD1 (6 bases). Germline CDR1 reads SGHAT; CDR2 reads FQNNGV. The CDR3 loop spans 12 amino acids. V lost 5 bases, J lost 5 bases, and 10 bases lay in between. The entire variable domain, with the rest obtained from reference TRBV11-2 and TRBJ2-7, is as follows: EAGVAQSPRYKIIEKRQSVAFWCNPISGHATLYWYQQILGQGPKLLIQFQNNGVVDDSQLPKDRFSAERLKGVDSTLKIQPAKLEDSAVYLCASSLRTDEQYFGPGTRLTVT.

This clonotype was counted many times. The rearrangement uses TRBV5-1 and TRBJ2-7; D gene uncertain. Germline V gene data show CDR1 as SGHRS and CDR2 as YFSETQ. The CDR3 is 13 amino acids. V lost 0 bases to trimming and J lost 4 bases, with 8 bases between them. The CDR3 coding sequence is TGCGCCAGCAGCTTGGCAGAGATATACGAGCAGTACTTC. This gives the protein CASSLAEIYEQYF.

V is TRBV16 and J is TRBJ2-7; a possible D gene is TRBD1 (5 bases). The CDR3 is made up of 13 amino acids. CDR1 is KGHSY, CDR2 FQNENV, per germline. Trimming took off 1 base at V and 6 bases at J, with 10 bases between the two ends. The CDR3 protein is CASSQLVRGEQYF. Written as DNA, the CDR3 is TGTGCCAGCAGCCAATTGGTAAGGGGCGAGCAGTACTTC.

V and J are TRBV10-3 and TRBJ1-6, with D maybe TRBD1 (5 bases). The germline gives CDR1 ENHRY, CDR2 SYGVKD. V dropped 4 bases and J dropped 6 bases, with 10 bases sitting between them. This CDR3 has 14 amino acids. CDR3 DNA: TGTGCCATCAGTGTCATCGGGGGTAATTCACCCCTCCACTTT. This codes for CAISVIGGNSPLHF.

This clonotype was seen many times. V is TRBV10-3 and J is TRBJ2-7, with 7 bases lining up with TRBD1. Trimming at V came to 6 bases and at J to 1 base, leaving 6 bases not matched to a gene. Looked up from germline, CDR1 is ENHRY and CDR2 is SYGVKD. The CDR3 covers 14 residues. CDR3 in amino acids: CAIRASTGSYEQYF. The CDR3 nucleotides read TGTGCCATCAGGGCCTCGACAGGGTCCTACGAGCAGTACTTC.

This clonotype showed up many times. The J gene is TRBJ2-5, the V gene TRBV29-1, with D possibly called TRBD1 or TRBD2 (5 bases each). The CDR3 consists of 17 residues. Per germline, CDR1 SQVTM and CDR2 ANQGSEA. V was cut by 0 bases and J by 2 bases, with 19 bases left in between. The CDR3: CSVEDLPARGPQETQYF. CDR3 DNA: TGCAGCGTTGAAGATCTCCCGGCACGGGGACCTCAAGAGACCCAGTACTTC.

The table lists this clonotype with many counts. This chain connects TRBV2 to TRBJ2-3, with D perhaps TRBD1 or TRBD2 (5 bases each). Trimming removed 9 bases from V and 0 bases from J, with 10 bases in between. The CDR3 is 13 amino acids. Germline V gives CDR1 SNHLY, CDR2 FYNNEI. The DNA of the CDR3 is TGTGCCAGTAGATGGGACAGCACAGATACGCAGTATTTT. Its protein is CASRWDSTDTQYF. Filled out from reference TRBV2 and TRBJ2-3, the complete variable domain reads EPEVTQTPSHQVTQMGQEVILRCVPISNHLYFYWYRQILGQKVEFLVSFYNNEISEKSEIFDDQFSVERPDGSNFTLKIRSTKLEDSAMYFCASRWDSTDTQYFGPGTRLTVL.

This clonotype has at least ten counts. The chain links TRBV24-1 to TRBJ2-3; TRBD1 is a possible D gene (5 bases). The V end was cut by 3 bases, the J end by 0 bases, with 12 bases between. The germline V gene has CDR1 KGHDR and CDR2 SFDVKD. The CDR3 consists of 16 residues. The CDR3 nucleotides read TGTGCCACCAGTGATACAGGCGGAGTAAGCACAGATACGCAGTATTTT. Amino acid sequence: CATSDTGGVSTDTQYF.

The table lists this clonotype with many counts. The chain links TRBV4-3 to TRBJ2-2, with a weak D call TRBD2 (6 bases). The CDR3 is made up of 15 amino acids. Germline CDR1 and CDR2: LGHNA and YSLEER. The germline V and J ends were trimmed by 0 bases and 6 bases, with 11 bases remaining between them. The CDR3 DNA is TGCGCCAGCAGCCAAGAGCCGCGGGACTCCGGGGAGCTGTTTTTT. This sequence encodes CASSQEPRDSGELFF.

Points on this clonotype: A much larger clonotype is one base distant, so this may be a read error. CDR3 amino acids: CASIAGATEVFF. In nucleotides, the CDR3 is TGTGCCAGCATTGCAGGGGCAACTGAAGTTTTCTTT. This rearrangement joins TRBV12-3 or TRBV12-4 to TRBJ1-1; D is possibly TRBD1 (6 bases). The CDR3 runs 12 residues.

This clonotype was picked up many times. The gene calls are TRBV12-5 and TRBJ2-7, with D perhaps TRBD2 (5 bases). Per germline, CDR1 LGHNT and CDR2 FRNRAP. The V end was cut by 0 bases, the J end by 5 bases, with 17 bases between. The CDR3 length is 16 residues. The CDR3 protein is CASGLVGIVAMHEQYF. In DNA, the CDR3 is TGTGCTAGTGGTTTGGTAGGGATTGTAGCGATGCACGAGCAGTACTTC.

The DNA of the CDR3 is TGTGCCAGCAGCTTAGGACTAGCGGGAGGGAACTACGAGCAGTACTTC. The encoded protein is CASSLGLAGGNYEQYF. The V and J genes are TRBV7-9 and TRBJ2-7, with TRBD2 matching over 14 bases. Unmatched junction bases numbered 2, after V lost 1 base and J lost 3 bases. Germline values: CDR1 SEHNR, CDR2 FQNEAQ (reference sequence). This CDR3 is 16 amino acids long.